This paragraph covers one T cell receptor (beta chain) sequence. The sample originates from a study of T-cell reconstitution after alpha-beta-depleted transplantation in children. The TCRbeta library was prepared with unique molecular identifiers. TCRdb redid the calling of the PCR reads with MiXCR, one entry per CDR3 protein. The sample yields about 270,000 distinct CDR3 sequences, 9.5% to 10% seen once. The germline CDR1 and CDR2 sequences are SEHNR and FQNEAQ (reference sequence). V shed 5 bases and J 7 bases; nucleotides not matched to a gene: 9. The length of the CDR3 is 15 residues. This clonotype was sampled from a human donor who donated a stem cell graft to a child with SCID. The sequences come from PBMCs from the stem cell graft donor, collected from the stem cell graft. The rearrangement joins TRBV7-9 to TRBJ2-2; TRBD1 agrees at 8 bases. CDR3 protein: CASSRVTGVDGELFF. In nucleotides, the CDR3 is TGTGCCAGCAGCCGAGTGACAGGGGTGGACGGGGAGCTGTTTTTT.